Presented here are 8 T cell receptor beta chains from one specimen sequenced in a study of shared clonotypes between healthy human individuals. Naive CD8 populations comprised CD45RO-negative cells positively selected for CCR7, excluding terminally differentiated effector memory CD45RA+ cells. Assay used: immunoSEQ multiplex PCR; TCRdb lists only in-frame clones, some missing. The sample shows some 2,000,000 clones, approximately 94% of them seen only once. Sequencing input: naive CD8+ T cells sorted from blood. All receptors come from a man aged 18 to 29 in good health.

The chain joins TRBV11-2 to TRBJ2-1; D not certain. V was trimmed by 7 bases and J by 2 bases, leaving 12 bases between them. CDR1 SGHAT and CDR2 FQNNGV come from the germline V gene. There are 14 residues in the CDR3. The CDR3 sequence: CASNPTAPYNEQFF. In nucleotides, the CDR3 is TGTGCCAGCAACCCAACCGCCCCCTACAATGAGCAGTTCTTC.

The chain combines TRBV7-2 with TRBJ1-1; D uncertain. The germline V and J ends were trimmed by 1 base and 3 bases, with 6 bases remaining between them. Germline V gene lookup returns CDR1 SGHTA and CDR2 FQGNSA. The CDR3 length is 13 residues. CDR3 loop: CASSLVGDTEAFF. The CDR3 nucleotides are TGTGCCAGCAGCTTAGTTGGCGACACTGAAGCTTTCTTT.

Concerning this clone itself: The junction does not match germline at one end; this may be a read error. This chain uses TRBV7-7 with TRBJ2-5, with 7 bases identical to TRBD1. The CDR3 extends over 16 amino acids. Germline V CDR1 and CDR2: SSHAT, FNYEAQ (reference sequence). CDR3 protein: CASSLVRQGGAETQYF. As DNA, the CDR3 is TGTGCTAGCAGCTTAGTCAGACAGGGTGGAGCGGAGACCCAGTACTTC.

Turning to this clone: In the same sample, other DNA sequences code for this CDR3. The genes are TRBV5-1 and TRBJ2-7, with unresolved D. CDR1 is SGHRS, CDR2 YFSETQ, per germline. The CDR3 is made up of 13 amino acids. V lost 2 bases to trimming and J lost 1 base, with 7 bases between them. The CDR3 here is CASSFSVSYEQYF. CDR3 DNA sequence: TGCGCCAGCAGCTTCTCCGTATCCTACGAGCAGTACTTC.

CDR3 nucleotides: TGTGCCAGCAGCCCCCGAGGGGCAGATACGCAGTATTTT. Translating it yields CASSPRGADTQYF. The chain joins TRBV9 to TRBJ2-3, with D perhaps being TRBD1 or TRBD2 (5 bases each). This CDR3 is built from 13 residues. Germline V gives CDR1 SGDLS, CDR2 YYNGEE. Trimming shortened V by 4 bases and J by 4 bases, and 10 bases separated the two germline ends.

This chain joins TRBV27 and TRBJ2-7; the match to TRBD2 covers 14 bases. The CDR3 totals 13 residues. Looked up from germline, CDR1 is MNHEY and CDR2 is SMNVEV (reference sequence). Losses at the gene ends were 5 bases for V and 12 bases for J; bases not matched to a gene: 6. CDR3 in amino acids: CASSPGTSGGRYF. CDR3 DNA sequence: TGTGCCAGCAGTCCAGGGACTAGCGGGGGCCGGTACTTC.

This chain uses TRBV4-1 with TRBJ1-6; D gene uncertain. Germline V CDR1 and CDR2: MGHRA, YSYEKL. The CDR3 runs 16 residues. Trimming took off 1 base at V and 7 bases at J, with 14 bases between the two ends. The CDR3 DNA reads TGCGCCAGCAGCCAAGTAGGTGGGCCCGGGAATTCACCCCTCCACTTT. Translated, it gives CASSQVGGPGNSPLHF.

The rearrangement uses TRBV5-6 and TRBJ2-7, with a weak D call TRBD1 (7 bases). Germline-derived CDR1 and CDR2 are SGHDT and YYEEEE. The CDR3 has 14 residues. Trimming stripped 4 bases from V and 4 bases from J, with 15 bases between. CDR3 amino acids: CASSEPQGRYEQYF. CDR3 DNA: TGTGCCAGCAGCGAACCACAGGGGAGGTACGAGCAGTACTTC. The whole variable domain, filled in from reference TRBV5-6 and TRBJ2-7, reads DAGVTQSPTHLIKTRGQQVTLRCSPKSGHDTVSWYQQALGQGPQFIFQYYEEEERQRGNFPDRFSGHQFPNYSSELNVNALLLGDSALYLCASSEPQGRYEQYFGPGTRLTVT.